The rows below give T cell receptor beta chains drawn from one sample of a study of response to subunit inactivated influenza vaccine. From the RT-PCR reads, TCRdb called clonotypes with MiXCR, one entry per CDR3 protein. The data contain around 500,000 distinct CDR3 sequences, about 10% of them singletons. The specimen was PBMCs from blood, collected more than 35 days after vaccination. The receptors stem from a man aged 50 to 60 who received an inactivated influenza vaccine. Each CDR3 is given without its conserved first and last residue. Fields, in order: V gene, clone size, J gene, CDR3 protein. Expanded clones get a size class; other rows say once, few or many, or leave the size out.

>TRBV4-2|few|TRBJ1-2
ASSQDGGEGTYGYT
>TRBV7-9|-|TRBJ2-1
ASSSPSGRGDEQF
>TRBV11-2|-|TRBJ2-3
ASSYHLDISDTQY
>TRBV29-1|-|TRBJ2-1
SVEGTKDQF
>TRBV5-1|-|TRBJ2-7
ATRPRDYEQY
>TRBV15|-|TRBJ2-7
ATSRGVGEKYEQY
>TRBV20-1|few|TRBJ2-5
SANGGMAGGPGETQY
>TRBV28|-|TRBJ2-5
ASSLSTRDRVETQY
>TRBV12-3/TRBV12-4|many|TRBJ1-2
ASRGGSPSDGYT
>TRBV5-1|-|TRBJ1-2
ASSPPAANYGYT
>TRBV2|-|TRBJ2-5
ASSGGGEETQY
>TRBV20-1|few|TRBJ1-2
SASRTGVNYGYT
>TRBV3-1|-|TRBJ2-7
ASSQSDAGTNSYEQY
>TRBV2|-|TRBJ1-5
ASSRLEGVQPQH
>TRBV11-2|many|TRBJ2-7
ASRLSLGGFLDEQY
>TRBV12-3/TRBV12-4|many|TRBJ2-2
ASRGTGLAGELF
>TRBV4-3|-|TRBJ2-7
ASSQLQGASVYEQY
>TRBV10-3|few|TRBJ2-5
AISADRPPETQY
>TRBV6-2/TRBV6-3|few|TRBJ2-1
AVAERFRGGEQF
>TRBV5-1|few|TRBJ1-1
ASSRPTGQLMNTEAF
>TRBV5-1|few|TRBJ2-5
ASSFLAEAETQY
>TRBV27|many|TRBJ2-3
ASRAGWDTQY
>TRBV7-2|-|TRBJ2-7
ASSLPSGGLGAQY
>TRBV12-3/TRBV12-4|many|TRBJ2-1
ASSYHREEQF
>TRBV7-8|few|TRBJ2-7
ASSPFGASSYEQY
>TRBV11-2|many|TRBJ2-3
ASSSRAGGQDTQY
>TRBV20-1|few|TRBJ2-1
SASDGPARYNEQF
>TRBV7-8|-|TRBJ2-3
ASSPTPGLAGGLSTDTQY
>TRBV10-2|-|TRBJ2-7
ASNPSDSSGSYEQY
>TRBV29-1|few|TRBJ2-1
SVEDLGAYNEQF
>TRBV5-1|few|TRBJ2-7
ASSLAQGDEQY
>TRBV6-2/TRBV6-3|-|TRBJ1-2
ASSLGGGFTKIGYT
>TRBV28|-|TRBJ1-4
ASRRAYNEKLF
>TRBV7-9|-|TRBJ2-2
ASSLVTEGTGELF
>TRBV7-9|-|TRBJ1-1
ASSASQKNTEAF
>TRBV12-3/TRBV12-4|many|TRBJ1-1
ASSLAGVDTEAF
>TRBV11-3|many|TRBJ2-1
ASSSRDRGLDSYNEQF
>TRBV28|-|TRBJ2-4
ASSLLIRAKNIQY
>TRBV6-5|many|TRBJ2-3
ASSYSRPSTDTQY
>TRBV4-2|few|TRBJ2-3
ASSQRTGGTDTQY
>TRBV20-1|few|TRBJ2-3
SARDRRSTDTQY
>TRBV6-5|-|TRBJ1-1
ASSYDRTMNTEAF
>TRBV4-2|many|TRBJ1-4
ASSQASGTTNEKLF
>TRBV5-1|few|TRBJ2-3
ASGYAGTSGGATDTQY
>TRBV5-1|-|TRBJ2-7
ASSLVGRGLARDYEQY
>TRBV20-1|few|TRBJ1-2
SATPRVYYGYT
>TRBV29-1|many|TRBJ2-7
SVEADNVYEQY
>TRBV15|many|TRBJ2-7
ATSRDRANEQY
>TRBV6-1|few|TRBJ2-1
ASSEFGYEQF
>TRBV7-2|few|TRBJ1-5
ASSDEEGRGFDQPQH
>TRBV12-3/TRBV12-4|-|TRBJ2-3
ASSFSGSTTDTQY
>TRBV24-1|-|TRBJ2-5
ATSDPQETQY
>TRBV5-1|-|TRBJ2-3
ASSLKREGRSFTDTQY
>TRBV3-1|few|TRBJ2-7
ASSQTDREQY
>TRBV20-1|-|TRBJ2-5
SARARTSGVVYQETQY